This section outlines one T cell receptor (beta chain) sequence together with its context. The data belong to a study of blood T cell repertoires in COVID-19. Trimming removed 8 bases from V and 7 bases from J, with 17 bases in between. Germline V lookup: CDR1 LNHDA, CDR2 SQIVND (reference sequence). The CDR3 loop spans 14 amino acids. Using immunoSEQ multiplex PCR, the repertoire was profiled, and TCRdb retains in-frame clones only, with some absent. In the table there are 200,000 to 250,000 clones, 70% to 90% of which are singletons. The chain is built from TRBV19 and TRBJ2-2, with a weak D call TRBD2 (6 bases). Source material: peripheral blood. The sequence was collected from a man in his forties or fifties with acute or convalescent COVID-19. Here the CDR3 DNA reads TGTGCCAGTTCCGCCGGGGGACCGGGCGGGGAGCTGTTTTTT. Amino acid sequence: CASSAGGPGGELFF.